This is a list of T cell receptor beta chains from one sample in a study of cytomegalovirus exposure and HLA in healthy donors. TCRdb keeps only in-frame clones here, not all; method: immunoSEQ multiplex PCR. The data contain fewer than 150,000 clones, nearly 80% of them singletons. The material sequenced was PBMCs. Receptor source: a male donor in good health and CMV-seronegative. The CDR3 runs from the conserved cysteine through the conserved F or W.

v_gene	j_gene	CDR3aa
TRBV2	TRBJ2-1	CASTTSGVPGEQFF
TRBV11-2	TRBJ1-1	CASSFSLGQLTEAFF
TRBV11-2	TRBJ1-1	CASSDPGRNTEAFF
TRBV5-1	TRBJ1-2	CASSLGSGGLGYTF
TRBV5-1	TRBJ2-1	CASSPQGSYNEQFF
TRBV19	TRBJ1-1	CASSTTGASKTKAFF
TRBV30	TRBJ1-4	CAWRLAATNEKLFF
TRBV10-3	TRBJ2-3	CAIMRAGVADTQYF
TRBV6-5	TRBJ1-5	CASSLTGNSNQPQHF
TRBV10-1	TRBJ1-1	CASSAPGTGDLNTEAFF
TRBV29-1	TRBJ2-7	CSVESSYEQYF
TRBV28	TRBJ2-7	CASSLSGRGFTYEQYF
TRBV7-8	TRBJ2-7	CASSPSRGGSYEQYF
TRBV6-1	TRBJ1-3	CASSAGYSGNTIYF
TRBV5-8	TRBJ2-1	CASRGLAGVTHNEQFF
TRBV2	TRBJ1-1	CASSDGQAEAFF
TRBV6-5	TRBJ2-5	CASSYSTGGWETQYF
TRBV6-1	TRBJ1-6	CASSGGTRDNSPLHF
TRBV9	TRBJ2-2	CASSAPGQGITGELFF
TRBV4-3	TRBJ2-7	CASSQRDGTGFNEQYF
TRBV27	TRBJ1-1	CASSLRDSNTEAFF
TRBV11-1	TRBJ1-5	CASSLVEGQPQHF
TRBV11-3	TRBJ1-3	CASSRTGRPDTIYF
TRBV9	TRBJ2-3	CASSVGLVGADTQYF
TRBV18	TRBJ1-2	CATSTAATNYGYTF
TRBV10-1	TRBJ2-5	CASSSLWYHSRPGKETQYF
TRBV2	TRBJ2-1	CAVSLAGQGRREQFF
TRBV9	TRBJ2-3	CASSGQGQITDTQYF
TRBV2	TRBJ1-2	CASSEREAYGYTF
TRBV29-1	TRBJ1-1	CSVGEPGGDTEAFF
TRBV18	TRBJ1-1	CASSLQRRGYMNTEAFF
TRBV5-6	TRBJ2-2	CASSLAGGGGREELFF
TRBV7-9	TRBJ2-5	CASSPQRETQYF
TRBV7-9	TRBJ2-2	CASSPPDTYTGELFF
TRBV5-6	TRBJ1-2	CASSGTGGVYGYTF
TRBV7-3	TRBJ2-6	CASSPRQSGANVLTF
TRBV27	TRBJ2-7	CASTQIAGGLEQYF
TRBV30	TRBJ1-1	CACRTGINTEVFF
TRBV6-1	TRBJ1-2	CASSGTGGGQGPNYGYTF